The rows below give T cell receptor beta chains drawn from one sample of a study of blood T cell repertoires in COVID-19. Assay used: immunoSEQ multiplex PCR; TCRdb lists only in-frame clones, some missing. The sample lists more than 250,000 clones, 65% to 90% occurring once. The sequenced sample was peripheral blood. The receptors here all came from a man aged 50-60 years with active or convalescent COVID-19. Both conserved end residues are part of each CDR3. The order of the fields is D gene, J gene, V gene, clone size, CDR3 DNA, CDR3 protein. The D gene is left open where the match is weak. The size of a clone is reported for some rows only, either as once, few or many, or as a class for expanded clones.

- TRBJ1-1 TRBV5-1 - TGCGCCAGCAGCGGGGGGGCGGGTACCAACACTGAAGCTTTCTTT CASSGGAGTNTEAFF
- TRBJ1-1 TRBV10-1 - TGCGCCAGCAGTGAGTCGCCGGGATTAACCACTGAAGCTTTCTTT CASSESPGLTTEAFF
TRBD1 TRBJ1-1 TRBV28 - TGTGCCAGCGATTCAGGGGGTTGGACTGAAGCTTTCTTT CASDSGGWTEAFF
TRBD2 TRBJ2-7 TRBV19 - TGTGCCAGTAGTATGGGGGGGGGACTAGCGACCTACGAGCAGTACTTC CASSMGGGLATYEQYF
TRBD2 TRBJ2-1 TRBV20-1 once TGCAGTGCTAGTGTGTCTAGCGGGCCCGCCCACAATGAGCAGTTCTTC CSASVSSGPAHNEQFF
- TRBJ1-6 TRBV30 few TGTGCCTGGAGTCGGCAATTCGTGGGCCCGACTAATTCACCCCTCCACTTT CAWSRQFVGPTNSPLHF
- TRBJ1-1 TRBV28 - TGTGCCAGCAGTTTAACAGCGACAGTGAACACTGAAGCTTTCTTT CASSLTATVNTEAFF
TRBD2 TRBJ2-1 TRBV7-8 - TGTGCCAGCAGCTTAGCGCCTAGCGGGAGTTACAATGAGCAGTTCTTC CASSLAPSGSYNEQFF
TRBD2 TRBJ2-3 TRBV15 - TGTGCCACCAGCAGATCTTTAGCGGGAGCGGGCACAGATACGCAGTATTTT CATSRSLAGAGTDTQYF
TRBD1 TRBJ2-3 TRBV5-1 - TGCGCCAGCAGGAGAGACAGGGGAATCACAGATACGCAGTATTTT CASRRDRGITDTQYF
TRBD1 TRBJ2-1 TRBV9 - TGTGCCAGCAGCGTAGAGGGACGCACCGTTCGGGACAGGGTTTTCGGGGCTTACAATGAGCAGTTCTTC CASSVEGRTVRDRVFGAYNEQFF
- TRBJ2-2 TRBV2 - TGTGCCAGCAGAACCTTTGAGAGTTACACCGGGGAGCTGTTTTTT CASRTFESYTGELFF
- TRBJ2-7 TRBV10-3 - TGTGCCATCAGTGAGCCAGGAGGAAAGCAGTACTTC CAISEPGGKQYF
- TRBJ2-1 TRBV10-1 - TGCGCCAGCAGCAGATGGACAGACAATGAGCAGTTCTTC CASSRWTDNEQFF